These 7 T cell receptor beta chains were sequenced from one sample in a study of blood T cell repertoires in COVID-19. Assay used: immunoSEQ multiplex PCR; TCRdb lists only in-frame clones, some missing. The data hold 20,000 to 25,000 clones, with approximately 88% observed a single time. The sample taken for sequencing was peripheral blood. These receptors all come from an elderly man with active or convalescent COVID-19.

The CDR3 here is CASSQDVSGANVLTF. The DNA for the CDR3 is TGTGCCAGCAGCCAAGACGTCTCCGGGGCCAACGTCCTGACTTTC. The chain has TRBV3-1 (or the pseudogene TRBV3-2) and TRBJ2-6; D unclear. Per germline, CDR1 LGHDT and CDR2 YNNKEL (reference sequence). Trimming pared 0 bases from V and 4 bases from J, leaving 7 bases between. CDR3 length equals 15 residues.

The V and J genes are TRBV11-2 and TRBJ2-2; the D gene is possibly TRBD1 (5 bases). In germline, CDR1 is SGHAT, CDR2 FQNNGV. The CDR3 has 16 amino acids. The V gene lost 5 bases and the J gene lost 5 bases, with 18 bases spanning the gap. CDR3 residues: CASSILRATGTGELFF. The CDR3 region has the DNA TGTGCCAGCAGCATATTACGCGCAACAGGAACCGGGGAGCTGTTTTTT.

This chain links TRBV7-9 with TRBJ2-2; the D is unclear. CDR1 and CDR2 (germline): SEHNR, FQNEAQ (reference sequence). The V end was cut by 5 bases, the J end by 0 bases, with 7 bases between. This CDR3 has 14 residues. This chain's CDR3 is CASSTRTNTGELFF. The CDR3 DNA reads TGTGCCAGCAGCACGCGAACGAACACCGGGGAGCTGTTTTTT.

The V call is TRBV6-4, the J call TRBJ2-3, with 10 bases that match TRBD2. Per the germline V gene, CDR1 is MRHNA and CDR2 is SNTAGT. The CDR3 spans 15 residues. V lost 0 bases and J lost 4; bases outside the gene matches: 1. For the CDR3, the DNA is TGTGCCAGCAGTGACTCGAGCGGGGGGGCAGATACGCAGTATTTT. Protein product: CASSDSSGGADTQYF.

This sequence joins TRBV7-2 and TRBJ2-3; 9 positions agree with TRBD2. V shed 1 base, J shed 4 bases, and the junction held 6 bases outside the gene matches. Germline V CDR1 and CDR2: SGHTA, FQGNSA. CDR3 size: 16 residues. The CDR3 bases are TGTGCCAGCAGCTTAGTAGGCGGGGGGGTTTCAGATACGCAGTATTTT. Protein sequence: CASSLVGGGVSDTQYF.

Written as DNA, the CDR3 is TGTGCCAGCAGCTTTGGAAGGGGAATCAGGTCCTACGAGCAGTACTTC. Translated, it gives CASSFGRGIRSYEQYF. V usage is TRBV5-5 and J usage is TRBJ2-7; possible D gene TRBD1, 5 bases. V lost 2 bases and J 1 base, leaving 16 bases between the germline ends. Germline lookup yields CDR1 SGHKS and CDR2 YYEKEE (reference sequence). The CDR3 spans 16 residues.

J is TRBJ2-1 and V is TRBV7-9, with 10 positions matching TRBD2. Germline V gives CDR1 SEHNR, CDR2 FQNEAQ (reference sequence). Trimming cost V 4 bases and J 6 bases; bases outside gene matches: 15. This CDR3 has 18 residues. CDR3 coding DNA: TGTGCCAGCAGCTCCCGGGGACTAGCGCCAGGAAACGGCAATGAGCAGTTCTTC. This translates into CASSSRGLAPGNGNEQFF.